This T cell receptor beta chain is drawn from a study of T-cell reconstitution after alpha-beta-depleted transplantation in children (dated by TCRdb to the mid-2010s). In terms of the full investigation: Using TCR repertoire profiling, the study followed T-cell immune reconstitution in a quantitative way in children after TCRalphabeta/CD19-depleted allogeneic hematopoietic cell transplantation.

Notes on this clonotype: It has no known antigen specificity. No much larger clonotype is one base removed from it; base qualities were not supplied.

This specimen's treatment or condition label, per the study, means: allogeneic hematopoietic cell transplantation with graft depleted of TCRalphabeta T cells and CD19 B cells. The transplant recipients were children given TCRalphabeta/CD19-depleted allogeneic hematopoietic cell grafts. Library preparation was by PCR. TCRdb lists the instrument as Illumina HiSeq 2500. TCR library preparation used molecular barcoding, with unique molecular identifiers applied to normalize quantification of the TCRbeta repertoire. TCRdb redid the processing of the public reads, applying fastp at Q25 and MiXCR, and retained in-frame beta chains. Each CDR3 protein appears once, grouped with its most common genes and DNA. This sample is represented by 600,000 or so distinct CDR3 sequences; more than 20% of them were singletons. The top ten clonotypes cover over 12% of the sample. Study-wide findings and limitations: In some patients, high TCRbeta diversity at day 60 was attributed to recipient T cells and intrathymic progenitors that had survived conditioning. The frequencies of hyperexpanded clones fell over the following months, and after one year, T-cell counts and TCRbeta diversity were mostly attributed to newly produced T cells. The apparently early alphabetaT-cell count recovery about two months after transplant was reportedly dependent on only several hundred rapidly expanded clones derived from non-depleted graft cells.

The CDR3 spans 15 residues, from the cysteine through the phenylalanine. Only the CDR3 DNA stays, 45 bases, in frame from base 1. As encoded in the germline V gene, CDR1 is SGHNT while CDR2 is YENEEA. V drops 4 bases and J drops 1 base, leaving 13 bases in between. The specimen was PBMCs, mostly from graft donor cells, collected 360 days after TCRalphabeta/CD19-depleted stem cell transplant. The V and J genes are TRBV11-3 and TRBJ1-2, with TRBD1 as a weak D call on 5 bases. This clonotype was sampled from a boy under two years old who had a stem cell transplant for acute myeloid leukemia, so the T cells may come from the graft donor. The DNA sequence is given as TGTGCCAGCAGCTCCCGGGACGGAAGTAACTATGGCTACACCTTC. The encoded protein is CASSSRDGSNYGYTF. The CDR3 plus the reference TRBV11-3 and TRBJ1-2 genes for the other parts give the full variable domain: EAGVVQSPRYKIIEKKQPVAFWCNPISGHNTLYWYLQNLGQGPELLIRYENEEAVDDSQLPKDRFSAERLKGVDSTLKIQPAELGDSAVYLCASSSRDGSNYGYTFGSGTRLTVV.